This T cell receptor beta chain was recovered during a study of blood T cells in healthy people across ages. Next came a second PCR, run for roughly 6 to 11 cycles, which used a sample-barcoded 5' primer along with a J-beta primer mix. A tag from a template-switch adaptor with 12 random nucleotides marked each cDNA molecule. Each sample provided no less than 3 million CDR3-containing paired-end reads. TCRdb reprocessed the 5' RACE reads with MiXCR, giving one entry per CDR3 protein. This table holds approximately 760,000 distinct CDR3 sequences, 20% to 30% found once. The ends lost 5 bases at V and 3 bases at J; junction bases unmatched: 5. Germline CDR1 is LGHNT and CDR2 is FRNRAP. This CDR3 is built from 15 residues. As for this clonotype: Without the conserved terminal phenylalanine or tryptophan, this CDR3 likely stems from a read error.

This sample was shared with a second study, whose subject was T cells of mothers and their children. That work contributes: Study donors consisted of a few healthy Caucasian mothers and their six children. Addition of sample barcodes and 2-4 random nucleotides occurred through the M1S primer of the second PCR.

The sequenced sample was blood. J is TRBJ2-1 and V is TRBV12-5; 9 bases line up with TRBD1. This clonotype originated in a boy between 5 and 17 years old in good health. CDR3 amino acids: CASGGGTGNYNEQFL. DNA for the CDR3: TGTGCTAGTGGTGGGGGGACAGGGAACTACAATGAGCAGTTCCTC.